This T cell receptor (beta chain) originates from a study of response to subunit inactivated influenza vaccine. The CDR3 runs to 15 residues. With 0 bases removed from V and 2 bases from J, the gap between germline ends came to 11 bases. Germline V lookup: CDR1 MGHRA, CDR2 YSYEKL. Each CDR3 protein gets one entry after TCRdb re-called the RT-PCR reads with MiXCR. Of about 620,000 distinct CDR3 sequences in the sample, approximately 10% were seen once. These data also formed part of another study, on T cells expressing NK-cell markers. That investigation notes: For TCR beta, cDNA was produced by 5'RACE template switching with UMIs. Source material for TCR beta repertoires consisted of sorted CD3+CD56+NKG2C+, CD3+CD56+NKG2C- and CD3+CD56-NKG2C+ T cells. Sequencing covered eight donors, seven HCMV-seropositive and one seronegative.

J is TRBJ2-7 and V is TRBV4-1; D is undetermined. The receptor's source is a middle-aged man who received an inactivated influenza vaccine. The sample was PBMCs from blood, taken on the day of vaccination. The CDR3 nucleotides read TGCGCCAGCAGCCAAGATTCCGCGACGCCCTACGAGCAGTACTTC. It codes for CASSQDSATPYEQYF.